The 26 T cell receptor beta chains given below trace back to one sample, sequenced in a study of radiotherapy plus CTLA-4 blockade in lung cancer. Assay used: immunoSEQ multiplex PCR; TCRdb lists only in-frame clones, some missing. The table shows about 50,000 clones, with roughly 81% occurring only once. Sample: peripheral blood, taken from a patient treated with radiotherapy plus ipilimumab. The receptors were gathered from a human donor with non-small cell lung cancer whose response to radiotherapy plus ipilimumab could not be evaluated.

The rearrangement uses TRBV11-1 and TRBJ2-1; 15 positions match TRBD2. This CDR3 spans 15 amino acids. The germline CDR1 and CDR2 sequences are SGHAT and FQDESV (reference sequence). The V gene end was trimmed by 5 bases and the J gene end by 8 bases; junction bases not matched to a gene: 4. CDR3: CASSPGTSGRYEQFF. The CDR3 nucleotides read TGTGCCAGCAGCCCCGGGACTAGCGGGAGGTATGAGCAGTTCTTC.

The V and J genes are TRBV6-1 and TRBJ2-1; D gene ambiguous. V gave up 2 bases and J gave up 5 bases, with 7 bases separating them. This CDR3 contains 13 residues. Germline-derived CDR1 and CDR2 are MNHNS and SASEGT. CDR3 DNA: TGTGCCAGCAGTGAACGACTGAACAATGAGCAGTTCTTC. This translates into CASSERLNNEQFF.

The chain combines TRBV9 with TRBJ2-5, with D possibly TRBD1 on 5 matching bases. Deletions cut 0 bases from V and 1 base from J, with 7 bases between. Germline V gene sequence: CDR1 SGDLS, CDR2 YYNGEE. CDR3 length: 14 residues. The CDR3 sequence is CASSVGQSQETQYF. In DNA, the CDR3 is TGTGCCAGCAGCGTAGGACAGTCCCAAGAGACCCAGTACTTC.

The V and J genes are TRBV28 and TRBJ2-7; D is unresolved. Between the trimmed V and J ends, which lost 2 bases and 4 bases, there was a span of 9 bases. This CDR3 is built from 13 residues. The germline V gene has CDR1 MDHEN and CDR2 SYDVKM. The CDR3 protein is CASSLARMYEQYF. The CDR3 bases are TGTGCCAGCAGTTTAGCGAGAATGTACGAGCAGTACTTC.

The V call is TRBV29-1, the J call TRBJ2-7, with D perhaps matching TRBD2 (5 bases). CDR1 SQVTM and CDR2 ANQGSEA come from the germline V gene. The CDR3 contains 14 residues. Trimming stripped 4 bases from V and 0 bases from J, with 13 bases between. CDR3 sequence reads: CSVGTTTSSYEQYF. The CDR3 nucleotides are TGCAGCGTTGGGACGACTACTAGCTCCTACGAGCAGTACTTC.

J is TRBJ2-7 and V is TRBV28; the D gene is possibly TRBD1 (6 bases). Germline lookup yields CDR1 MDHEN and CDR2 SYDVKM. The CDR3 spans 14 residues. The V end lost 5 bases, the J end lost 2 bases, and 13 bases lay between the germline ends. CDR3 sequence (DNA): TGTGCCAGCAGTCCGAGGACAGTCCCCTACGAGCAGTACTTC. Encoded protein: CASSPRTVPYEQYF.

CDR3 DNA: TGTGCCAGCAGTCCCCAGGGGTACCAAGAGACCCAGTACTTC. It codes for CASSPQGYQETQYF. The chain has TRBV27 and TRBJ2-5; D may be TRBD1 (6 bases). Germline V gene data show CDR1 as MNHEY and CDR2 as SMNVEV (reference sequence). Trimming removed 5 bases from V and 0 bases from J, with 10 bases in between. CDR3 length equals 14 residues.

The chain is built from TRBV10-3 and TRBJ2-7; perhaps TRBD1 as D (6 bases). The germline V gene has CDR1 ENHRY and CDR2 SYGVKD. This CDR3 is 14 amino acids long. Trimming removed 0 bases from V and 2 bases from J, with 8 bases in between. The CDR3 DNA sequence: TGTGCCATCAGTGAGTCTACAGGGCCCTACGAGCAGTACTTC. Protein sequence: CAISESTGPYEQYF.

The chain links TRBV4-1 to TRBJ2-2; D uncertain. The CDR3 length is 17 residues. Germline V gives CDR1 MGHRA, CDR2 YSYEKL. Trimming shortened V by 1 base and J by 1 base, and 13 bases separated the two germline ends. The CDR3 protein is CASSQGALRRNTGELFF. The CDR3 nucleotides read TGCGCCAGCAGCCAAGGGGCCTTGCGCAGGAACACCGGGGAGCTGTTTTTT.

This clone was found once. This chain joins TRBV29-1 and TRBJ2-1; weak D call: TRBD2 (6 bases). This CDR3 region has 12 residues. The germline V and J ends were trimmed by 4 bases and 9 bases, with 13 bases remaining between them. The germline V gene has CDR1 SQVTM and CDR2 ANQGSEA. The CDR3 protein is CSVGGGTPEQFF. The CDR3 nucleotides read TGCAGCGTTGGGGGCGGGACGCCTGAGCAGTTCTTC.

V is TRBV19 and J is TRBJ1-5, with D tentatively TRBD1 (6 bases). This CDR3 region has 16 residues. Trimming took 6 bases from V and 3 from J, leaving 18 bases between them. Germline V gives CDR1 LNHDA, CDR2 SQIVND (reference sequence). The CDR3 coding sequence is TGTGCCAGTAGGAGTCGTAGCAGGGGTGACAATCAGCCCCAGCATTTT. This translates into CASRSRSRGDNQPQHF. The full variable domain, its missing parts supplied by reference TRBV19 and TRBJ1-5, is DGGITQSPKYLFRKEGQNVTLSCEQNLNHDAMYWYRQDPGQGLRLIYYSQIVNDFQKGDIAEGYSVSREKKESFPLTVTSAQKNPTAFYLCASRSRSRGDNQPQHFGDGTRLSIL.

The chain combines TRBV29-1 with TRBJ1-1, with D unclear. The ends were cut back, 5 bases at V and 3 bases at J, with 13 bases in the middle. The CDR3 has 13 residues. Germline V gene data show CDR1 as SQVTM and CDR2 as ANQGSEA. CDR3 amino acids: CSVSVQADTEAFF. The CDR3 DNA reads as TGCAGCGTTTCGGTCCAGGCAGACACTGAAGCTTTCTTT.

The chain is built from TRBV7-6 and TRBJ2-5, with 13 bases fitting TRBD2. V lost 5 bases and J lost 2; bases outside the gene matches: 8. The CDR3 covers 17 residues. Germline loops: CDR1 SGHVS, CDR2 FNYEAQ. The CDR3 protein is CASSPQGLAGSQETQYF. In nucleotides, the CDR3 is TGTGCCAGCAGCCCCCAGGGACTAGCGGGATCACAAGAGACCCAGTACTTC.

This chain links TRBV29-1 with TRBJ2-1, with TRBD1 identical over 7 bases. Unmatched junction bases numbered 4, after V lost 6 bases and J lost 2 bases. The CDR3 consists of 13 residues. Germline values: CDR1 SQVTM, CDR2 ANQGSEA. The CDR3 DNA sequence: TGCAGCGTCACAGGGGAGACCTACAATGAGCAGTTCTTC. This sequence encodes CSVTGETYNEQFF.

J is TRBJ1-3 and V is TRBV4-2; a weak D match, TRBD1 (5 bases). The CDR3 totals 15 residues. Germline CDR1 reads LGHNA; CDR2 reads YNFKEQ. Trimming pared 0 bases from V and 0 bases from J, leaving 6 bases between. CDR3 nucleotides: TGTGCCAGCAGCCAAGATGACAGCTCTGGAAACACCATATATTTT. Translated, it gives CASSQDDSSGNTIYF.

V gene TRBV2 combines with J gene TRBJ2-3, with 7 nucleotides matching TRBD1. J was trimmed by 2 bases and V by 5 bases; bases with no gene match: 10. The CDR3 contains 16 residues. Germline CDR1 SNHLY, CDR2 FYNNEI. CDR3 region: CASSRPPGQYTDTQYF. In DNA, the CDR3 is TGTGCCAGCAGTAGGCCTCCGGGACAGTACACAGATACGCAGTATTTT.

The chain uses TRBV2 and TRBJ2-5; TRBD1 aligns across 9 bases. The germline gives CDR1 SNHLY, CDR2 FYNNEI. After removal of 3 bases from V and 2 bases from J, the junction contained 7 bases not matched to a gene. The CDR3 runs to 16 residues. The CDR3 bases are TGTGCCAGCAGTGAGGGAGGGACAGGGTTACAAGAGACCCAGTACTTC. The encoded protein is CASSEGGTGLQETQYF.

The CDR3 bases are TGTGCCAGCAGTCCCTGGGGGACAGGGGCCCTCACTGAAGCTTTCTTT. This gives the protein CASSPWGTGALTEAFF. The chain recombines TRBV28 with TRBJ1-1; 10 positions match TRBD1. The germline V gene encodes CDR1 MDHEN and CDR2 SYDVKM. This CDR3 has 16 amino acids. With 5 bases clipped from V and 4 bases from J, the junction kept 10 bases outside the gene matches.

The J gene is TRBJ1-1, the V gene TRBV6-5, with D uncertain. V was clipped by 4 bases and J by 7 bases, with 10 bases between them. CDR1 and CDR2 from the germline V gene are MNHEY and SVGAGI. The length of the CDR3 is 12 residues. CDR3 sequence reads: CASSSTGSEAFF. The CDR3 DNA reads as TGTGCCAGCAGTTCGACGGGGAGTGAAGCTTTCTTT.

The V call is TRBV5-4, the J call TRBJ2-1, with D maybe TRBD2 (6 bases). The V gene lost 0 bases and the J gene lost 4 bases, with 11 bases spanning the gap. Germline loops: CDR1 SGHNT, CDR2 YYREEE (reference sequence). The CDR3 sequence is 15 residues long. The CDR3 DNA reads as TGTGCCAGCAGCTTGGGAGCGGGCGGGTACAATGAGCAGTTCTTC. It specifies CASSLGAGGYNEQFF.

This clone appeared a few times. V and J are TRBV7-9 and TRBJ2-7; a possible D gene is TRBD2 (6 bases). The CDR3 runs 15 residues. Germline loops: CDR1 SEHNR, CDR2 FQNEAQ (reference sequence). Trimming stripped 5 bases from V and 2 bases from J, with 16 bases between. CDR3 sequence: CASSLAGTPTYEQYF. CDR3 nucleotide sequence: TGTGCCAGCAGCCTCGCCGGGACTCCCACCTACGAGCAGTACTTC. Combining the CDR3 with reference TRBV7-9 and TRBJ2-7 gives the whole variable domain DTGVSQNPRHKITKRGQNVTFRCDPISEHNRLYWYRQTLGQGPEFLTYFQNEAQLEKSRLLSDRFSAERPKGSFSTLEIQRTEQGDSAMYLCASSLAGTPTYEQYFGPGTRLTVT.

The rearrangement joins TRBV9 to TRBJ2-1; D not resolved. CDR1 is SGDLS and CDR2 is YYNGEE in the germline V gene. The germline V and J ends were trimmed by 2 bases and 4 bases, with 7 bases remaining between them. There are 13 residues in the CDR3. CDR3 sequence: CASSVFYYNEQFF. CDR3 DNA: TGTGCCAGCAGCGTGTTTTATTACAATGAGCAGTTCTTC. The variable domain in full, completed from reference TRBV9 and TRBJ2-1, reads DSGVTQTPKHLITATGQRVTLRCSPRSGDLSVYWYQQSLDQGLQFLIQYYNGEERAKGNILERFSAQQFPDLHSELNLSSLELGDSALYFCASSVFYYNEQFFGPGTRLTVL.

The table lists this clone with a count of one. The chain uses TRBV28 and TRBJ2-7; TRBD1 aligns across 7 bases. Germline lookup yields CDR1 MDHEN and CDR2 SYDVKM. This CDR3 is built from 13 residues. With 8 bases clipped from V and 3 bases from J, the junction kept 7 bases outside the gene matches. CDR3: CASYERQGYEQYF. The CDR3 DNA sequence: TGTGCCAGCTACGAGCGACAGGGCTACGAGCAGTACTTC.

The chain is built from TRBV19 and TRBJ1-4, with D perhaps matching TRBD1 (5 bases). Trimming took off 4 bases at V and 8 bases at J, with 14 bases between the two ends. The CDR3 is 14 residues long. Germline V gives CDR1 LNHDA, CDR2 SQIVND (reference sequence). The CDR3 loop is CASSTTPGYEKLFF. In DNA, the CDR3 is TGTGCCAGTAGTACAACTCCAGGGTACGAAAAACTGTTTTTT.

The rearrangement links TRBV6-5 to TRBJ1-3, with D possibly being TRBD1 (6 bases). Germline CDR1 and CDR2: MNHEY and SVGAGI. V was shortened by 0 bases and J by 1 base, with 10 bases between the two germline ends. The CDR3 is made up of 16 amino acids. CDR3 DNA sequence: TGTGCCAGCAGTTACTCTATAACAGGGTCTGGAAACACCATATATTTT. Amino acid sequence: CASSYSITGSGNTIYF.

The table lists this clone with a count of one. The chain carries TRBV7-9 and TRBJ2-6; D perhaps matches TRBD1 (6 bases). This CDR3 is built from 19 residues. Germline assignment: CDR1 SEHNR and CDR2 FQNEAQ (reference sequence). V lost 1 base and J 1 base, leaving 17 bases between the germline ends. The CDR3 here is CASSLGGGVDRSGANVLTF. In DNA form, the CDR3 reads TGTGCCAGCAGCTTAGGTGGGGGCGTTGACCGTTCTGGGGCCAACGTCCTGACTTTC.